These T cell receptor beta chains were read from a single sample in a study of CD8 T cells in ankylosing spondylitis. TCRdb analysed the 5' RACE reads with MiXCR anew, one entry per CDR3 protein. The table includes 450,000 to 550,000 distinct CDR3 sequences, about 5.7% detected once. Sequencing was performed on blood, either unsorted or a sorted T cell fraction (not recorded which). The source is a male donor with ankylosing spondylitis. Both conserved end residues are part of each CDR3. D genes are given only for firm matches. Size is omitted from some rows. Given values are once, few, many or a class for expanded clones.

clone_size j_call d_call v_call cdr3_nt cdr3_aa
many TRBJ2-4 NA TRBV7-8 TGTGCCAGCAGCCCCCCCTGGGGCAGCATATTTAAAAACATTCAGTACTTC CASSPPWGSIFKNIQYF
many TRBJ2-3 NA TRBV5-1 TGCGCCAGCAGCTTGTGGGGGGAAGATACGCAGTATTTT CASSLWGEDTQYF
many TRBJ2-1 NA TRBV7-8 TGTGCCAGCAGCTTAATGGAGGTTACGGCGAATGAGCAGTTCTTC CASSLMEVTANEQFF
many TRBJ2-7 NA TRBV6-1 TGTGCCAGCAGTGAAGGGGGGGACTTGCCCTACGAGCAGTACTTC CASSEGGDLPYEQYF
many TRBJ2-1 NA TRBV20-1 TGCAGTGCTAGAGATCTGGGGGAGGTCTACAATGAGCAGTTCTTC CSARDLGEVYNEQFF
many TRBJ2-3 NA TRBV4-2 TGTGCCAGCAGCCAAGATTGGTTCGGGACCAGCACAGATACGCAGTATTTT CASSQDWFGTSTDTQYF
many TRBJ2-1 NA TRBV7-8 TGTGCCAGCAGCTTTATCTCAGGTGAGCAGTTCTTC CASSFISGEQFF
many TRBJ1-1 NA TRBV20-1 TGCAGTGCTTTTAATCTCGTCCAGGTGAACACTGAAGCTTTCTTT CSAFNLVQVNTEAFF
NA TRBJ2-5 TRBD2 TRBV20-1 TGCAGTGCTAGAGATTGGAGACTAGCGGGGATTGAGACCCAGTACTTC CSARDWRLAGIETQYF
many TRBJ1-2 TRBD1 TRBV9 TGTGCCAGCAGCGTAGGACAGGGCGTCGGCTACACCTTC CASSVGQGVGYTF
many TRBJ2-6 NA TRBV2 TGTGCCAGCAGTGATCCCAGAGTTACCTCTGGGGCCAACGTCCTGACTTTC CASSDPRVTSGANVLTF
many TRBJ2-7 NA TRBV14 TGTGCCAGCAGCCAATCGGCGGGAAACTCCTACGAGCAGTACTTC CASSQSAGNSYEQYF
many TRBJ1-2 TRBD1 TRBV28 TGTGCCAGCAGTCCCGACAGGGTGACTTACTATGGCTACACCTTC CASSPDRVTYYGYTF